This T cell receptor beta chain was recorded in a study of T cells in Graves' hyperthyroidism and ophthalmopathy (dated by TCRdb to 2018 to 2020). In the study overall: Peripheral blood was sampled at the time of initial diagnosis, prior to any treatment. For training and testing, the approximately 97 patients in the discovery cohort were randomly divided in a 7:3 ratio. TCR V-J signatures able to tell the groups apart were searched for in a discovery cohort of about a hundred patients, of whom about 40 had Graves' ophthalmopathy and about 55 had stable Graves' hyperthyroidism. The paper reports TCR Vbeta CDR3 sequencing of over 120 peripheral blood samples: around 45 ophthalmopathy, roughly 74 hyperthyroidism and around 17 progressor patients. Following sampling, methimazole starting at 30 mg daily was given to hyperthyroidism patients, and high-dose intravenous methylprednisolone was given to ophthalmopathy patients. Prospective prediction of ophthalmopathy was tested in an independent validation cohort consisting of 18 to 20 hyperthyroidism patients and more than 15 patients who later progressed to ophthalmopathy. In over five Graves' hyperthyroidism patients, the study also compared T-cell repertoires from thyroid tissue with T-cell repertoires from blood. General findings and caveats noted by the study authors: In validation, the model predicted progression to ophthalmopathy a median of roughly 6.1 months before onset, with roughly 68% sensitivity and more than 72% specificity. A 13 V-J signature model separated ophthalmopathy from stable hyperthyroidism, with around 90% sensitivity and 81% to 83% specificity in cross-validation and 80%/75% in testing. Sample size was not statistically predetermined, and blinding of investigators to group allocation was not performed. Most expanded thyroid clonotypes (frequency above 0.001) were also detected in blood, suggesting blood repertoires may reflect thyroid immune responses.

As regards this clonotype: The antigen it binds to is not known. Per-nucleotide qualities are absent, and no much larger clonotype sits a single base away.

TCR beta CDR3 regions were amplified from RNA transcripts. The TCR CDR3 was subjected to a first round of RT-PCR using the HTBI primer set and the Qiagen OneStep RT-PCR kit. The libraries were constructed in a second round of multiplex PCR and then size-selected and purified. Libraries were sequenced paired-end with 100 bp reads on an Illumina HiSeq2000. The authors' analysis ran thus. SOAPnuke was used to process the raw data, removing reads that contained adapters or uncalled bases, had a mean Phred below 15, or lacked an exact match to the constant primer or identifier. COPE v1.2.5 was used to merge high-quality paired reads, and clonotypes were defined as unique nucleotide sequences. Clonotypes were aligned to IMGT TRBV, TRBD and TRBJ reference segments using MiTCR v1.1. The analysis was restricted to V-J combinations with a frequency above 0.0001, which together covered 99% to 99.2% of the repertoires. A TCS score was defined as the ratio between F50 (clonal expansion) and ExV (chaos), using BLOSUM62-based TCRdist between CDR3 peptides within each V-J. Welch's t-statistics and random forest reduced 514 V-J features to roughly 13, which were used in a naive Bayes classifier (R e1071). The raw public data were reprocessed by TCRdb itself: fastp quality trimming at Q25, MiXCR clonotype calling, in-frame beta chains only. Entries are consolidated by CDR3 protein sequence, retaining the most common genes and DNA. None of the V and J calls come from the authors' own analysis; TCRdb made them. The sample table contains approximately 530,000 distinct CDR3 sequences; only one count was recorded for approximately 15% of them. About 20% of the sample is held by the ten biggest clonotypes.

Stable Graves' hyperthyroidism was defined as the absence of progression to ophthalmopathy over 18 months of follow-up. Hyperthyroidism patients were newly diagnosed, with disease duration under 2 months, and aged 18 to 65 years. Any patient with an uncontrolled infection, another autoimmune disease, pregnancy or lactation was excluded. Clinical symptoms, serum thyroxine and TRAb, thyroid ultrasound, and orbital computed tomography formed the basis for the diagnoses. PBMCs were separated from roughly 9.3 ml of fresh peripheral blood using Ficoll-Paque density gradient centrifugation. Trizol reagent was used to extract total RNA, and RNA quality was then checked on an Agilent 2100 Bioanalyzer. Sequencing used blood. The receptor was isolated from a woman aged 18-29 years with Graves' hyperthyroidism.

The CDR3 reads CASSETGIVGNQPQHF. The bases read TGTGCCAGCAGTGAGACAGGGATTGTGGGCAATCAGCCCCAGCATTTT. Here the chain combines TRBV6-1 and TRBJ1-5; TRBD1 matches 7 bases in the middle. The junction shows trimming of 3 bases on V and 2 bases on J, and the gene matches do not reach 7 bases of it. CDR1 and CDR2 are drawn from the germline V gene: MNHNS, SASEGT. From its cysteine to its phenylalanine, the CDR3 spans 16 amino acids. Only the CDR3 DNA stays, 48 bases, in frame from base 1.